This is a list of T cell receptor beta chains from one sample in a study of cytomegalovirus exposure and HLA in healthy donors. Using immunoSEQ multiplex PCR, the repertoire was profiled, and TCRdb retains in-frame clones only, with some absent. The sample lists 130,000 or so clones, roughly 73% seen once, with 1.5% to 2% in the top ten. The sample taken for sequencing was PBMCs. The receptors here all came from a female donor in good health and CMV-seronegative. Each CDR3 is given without its conserved first and last residue.

len	v_gene	j_gene	CDR3aa
11	TRBV9	TRBJ2-2	ASSAVGAGELF
13	TRBV7-7	TRBJ2-5	ASSRTSGLAEEQY
14	TRBV9	TRBJ2-7	ASSVSDRGLASEQY
13	TRBV11-2	TRBJ2-7	ASTQRLQGGYEQY
12	TRBV11-2	TRBJ1-1	ASSLRQLNTEAF
15	TRBV5-1	TRBJ2-3	ASSYITGRTSTDTQY
13	TRBV6-1	TRBJ1-2	ASSAQGAPHYGYT
12	TRBV9	TRBJ2-7	ASSARQGPSEQY
13	TRBV19	TRBJ2-3	ASTEERGDTDTQY
11	TRBV29-1	TRBJ1-5	SVVQSSNQPQH
12	TRBV18	TRBJ2-7	ASSTGGPSYEQY
11	TRBV6-5	TRBJ1-2	ASSYGPPGGYT
12	TRBV6-1	TRBJ2-7	ASLRRDRGHEQY
11	TRBV7-8	TRBJ2-5	ASSTLAEETQY
10	TRBV28	TRBJ2-7	ASSIGGYEQY
13	TRBV18	TRBJ1-2	ASSPRAGWDYGYT
9	TRBV7-9	TRBJ1-5	ASSSGPYQH
12	TRBV6-5	TRBJ2-7	ASSENQGTYEQY
17	TRBV5-1	TRBJ1-5	ASSTTRDRGFFSNQPQH
12	TRBV6-5	TRBJ1-2	ASRSGQGGYGYT
12	TRBV7-2	TRBJ1-6	ASSPRQGNSPLH
13	TRBV21-1	TRBJ2-7	ASSAPSGSKPVQY
12	TRBV6-1	TRBJ1-2	ASSHTGQGYGYT
15	TRBV5-1	TRBJ1-1	ASSSGGGVVSGTEAF
10	TRBV7-6	TRBJ1-5	ASSPGGQPQH
13	TRBV5-4	TRBJ1-1	ASSLGGLENTEAF
16	TRBV9	TRBJ2-1	ASSVVSPGLGVSNEQF
13	TRBV27	TRBJ2-3	ASERRGAGTDTQY
13	TRBV7-2	TRBJ2-1	ASSLSGSSYNEQF
14	TRBV2	TRBJ2-2	ASSASRTGGDGELF
12	TRBV7-2	TRBJ2-5	ASSLGTRQETQY
15	TRBV21-1	TRBJ2-7	ASSKGRSVEWRGEQY
16	TRBV9	TRBJ2-2	ASSVAGRDSRNTGELF
14	TRBV19	TRBJ2-3	ASLKPGQGPTDTQY
13	TRBV15	TRBJ1-2	ATSRGDSTNYGYT
16	TRBV5-4	TRBJ2-2	ASSSRTSGSSGTGELF
12	TRBV2	TRBJ2-7	ASSEQLTGYEQY
13	TRBV5-1	TRBJ1-1	ASSRIQGMDTEAF
13	TRBV7-9	TRBJ2-1	ASTQGRLTGNEQF
12	TRBV5-6	TRBJ1-2	ASSGTGTNYGYT
14	TRBV13	TRBJ1-5	ASSLGRGFGNQPQH
11	TRBV6-1	TRBJ1-4	ASSAGTVRGVF
18	TRBV7-7	TRBJ2-7	ASTLLIPDLREGADYEQY
14	TRBV27	TRBJ1-5	ASSLQGVGLHQPQH
12	TRBV6-5	TRBJ1-4	ASSHDRVDEKLF
13	TRBV30	TRBJ2-7	AWGEGHWISYEQY
13	TRBV11-2	TRBJ1-3	ASSPRDNSGNTIY
14	TRBV28	TRBJ1-5	ASRTQDGYSNQPQH
14	TRBV27	TRBJ1-2	ASSLKSGGAGYGYT
20	TRBV23-1	TRBJ1-2	ASSQSKELSRRSPVKDYGYT